This T cell receptor beta chain was documented in a study of T-cell reconstitution after alpha-beta-depleted transplantation in children. Study conclusions and caveats: Hyperexpanded clones declined; after one year, newly produced T cells mostly supplied diversity. Surviving recipient T cells and thymic progenitors underlay high day-60 TCRbeta diversity in some patients. Expanded clones from the graft, numbering several hundred, reportedly supplied alpha-beta T cells about two months after transplant.

In the case of this clonotype: Its antigen is not identified.

Unique molecular identifiers tagged the TCRbeta library. TCRdb called the PCR reads again in MiXCR, with one record for every CDR3 protein. The sample gives 500,000 to 750,000 distinct CDR3 sequences, over 10% of which show up once; approximately 2.1% is in the top ten. The CDR3 runs 17 residues. Losses at the gene ends were 2 bases for V and 10 bases for J; bases not matched to a gene: 17. Germline CDR1 reads SNHLY; CDR2 reads FYNNEI. The rearrangement joins TRBV2 to TRBJ2-1; TRBD2 aligns across 7 bases. The receptor was derived from a male patient under 18 who had a stem cell transplant for acute myeloid leukemia, so the T cells may come from the graft donor. The sample in question was PBMCs, mostly from graft donor cells, obtained 360 days after TCRalphabeta/CD19-depleted stem cell transplant. CDR3 bases: TGTGCCAGCAGTGAACGCATGGGGCTGGCGGGAGCATGGGAGCAGTTCTTC. This encodes CASSERMGLAGAWEQFF.